This record looks at one TCR beta chain sequence and its context. Per germline, CDR1 SGHTA and CDR2 FQGNSA. V trimming: 1 base; J trimming: 4 bases; junction bases outside the gene matches: 5. The CDR3 is made up of 16 amino acids. This specimen belongs to a study of T cells in Graves' hyperthyroidism and ophthalmopathy. Researchers took RNA transcripts and amplified the TCR beta CDR3 regions from them. Researchers ran a first-round RT-PCR on the TCR CDR3 using the HTBI primer set. TCRdb passed the multiplex PCR reads through MiXCR, listing each CDR3 protein once. The sample contains about 680,000 distinct CDR3 sequences, just over 35% of which appear only once.

The chain recombines TRBV7-2 with TRBJ2-2, with 8 bases identical to TRBD2. The receptor was derived from a woman aged 40-49 years with Graves' hyperthyroidism. Sample: blood. CDR3 residues: CASSLEGLAGTGELFF. Here the CDR3 DNA reads TGTGCCAGCAGCTTAGAAGGGCTAGCGGGCACCGGGGAGCTGTTTTTT.